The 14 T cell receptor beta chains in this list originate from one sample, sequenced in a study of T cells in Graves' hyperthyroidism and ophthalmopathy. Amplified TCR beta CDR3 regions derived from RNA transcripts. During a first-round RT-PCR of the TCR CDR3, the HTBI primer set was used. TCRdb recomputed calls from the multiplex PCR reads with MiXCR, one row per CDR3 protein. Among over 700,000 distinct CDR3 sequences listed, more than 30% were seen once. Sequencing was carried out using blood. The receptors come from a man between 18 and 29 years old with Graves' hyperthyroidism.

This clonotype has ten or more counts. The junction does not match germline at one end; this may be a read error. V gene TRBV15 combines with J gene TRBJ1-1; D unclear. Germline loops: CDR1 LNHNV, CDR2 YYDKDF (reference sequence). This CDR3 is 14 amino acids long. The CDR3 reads CATRRGGENTEAFF. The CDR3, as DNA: TGTGCCACCAGGAGAGGAGGTGAGAACACTGAAGCTTTCTTT. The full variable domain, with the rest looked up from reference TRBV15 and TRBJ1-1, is DAMVIQNPRYQVTQFGKPVTLSCSQTLNHNVMYWYQQKSSQAPKLLFHYYDKDFNNEADTPDNFQSRRPNTSFCFLDIRSPGLGDTAMYLCATRRGGENTEAFFGQGTRLTVV.

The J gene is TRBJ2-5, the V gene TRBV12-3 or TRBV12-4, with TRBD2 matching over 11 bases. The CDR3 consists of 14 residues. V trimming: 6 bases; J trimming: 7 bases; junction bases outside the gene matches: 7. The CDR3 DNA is TGTGCCAGCAGCTATCTAGCGGGAGGAGGGACCCAGTACTTC. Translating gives CASSYLAGGGTQYF.

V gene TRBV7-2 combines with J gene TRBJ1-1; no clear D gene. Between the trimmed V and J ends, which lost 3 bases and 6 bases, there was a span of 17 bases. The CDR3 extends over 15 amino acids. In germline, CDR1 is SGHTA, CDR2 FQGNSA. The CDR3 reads CASSLLTAESAEAFF. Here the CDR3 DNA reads TGTGCCAGCAGCTTGCTAACCGCTGAATCAGCTGAAGCTTTCTTT.

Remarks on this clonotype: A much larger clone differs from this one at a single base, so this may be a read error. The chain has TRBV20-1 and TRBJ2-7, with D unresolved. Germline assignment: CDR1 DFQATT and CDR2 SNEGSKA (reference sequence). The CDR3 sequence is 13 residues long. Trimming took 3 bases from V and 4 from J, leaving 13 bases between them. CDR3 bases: TGCAGTGCTAGGGCGGCACTGGCTTACGAGCAGTACTTC. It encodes CSARAALAYEQYF.

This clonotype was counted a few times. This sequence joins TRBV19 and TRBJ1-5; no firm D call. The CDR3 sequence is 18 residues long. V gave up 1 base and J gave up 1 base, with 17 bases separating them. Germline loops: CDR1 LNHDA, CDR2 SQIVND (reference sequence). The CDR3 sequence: CASSIGARNSPSNQPQHF. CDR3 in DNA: TGTGCCAGTAGTATAGGGGCCCGGAACAGTCCGAGCAATCAGCCCCAGCATTTT.

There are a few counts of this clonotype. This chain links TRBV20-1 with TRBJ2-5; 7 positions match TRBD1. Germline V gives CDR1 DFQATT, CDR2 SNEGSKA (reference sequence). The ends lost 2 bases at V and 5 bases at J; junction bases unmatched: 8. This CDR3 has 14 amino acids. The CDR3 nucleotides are TGCAGTGCTAGATCATACAGGGGATCGGAGACCCAGTACTTC. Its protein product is CSARSYRGSETQYF.

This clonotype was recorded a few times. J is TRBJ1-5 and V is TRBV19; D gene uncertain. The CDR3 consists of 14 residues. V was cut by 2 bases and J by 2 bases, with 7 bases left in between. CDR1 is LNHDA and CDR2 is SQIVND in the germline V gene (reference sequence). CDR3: CASSIWPGNQPQHF. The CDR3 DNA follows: TGTGCCAGTAGTATATGGCCAGGCAATCAGCCCCAGCATTTT.

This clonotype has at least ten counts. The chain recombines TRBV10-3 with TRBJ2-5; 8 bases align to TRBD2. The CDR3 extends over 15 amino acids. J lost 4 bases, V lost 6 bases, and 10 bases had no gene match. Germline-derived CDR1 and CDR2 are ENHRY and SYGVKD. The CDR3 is CAIRPGTRDLETQYF. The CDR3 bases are TGTGCCATCAGACCCGGGACTAGAGACTTAGAGACCCAGTACTTC.

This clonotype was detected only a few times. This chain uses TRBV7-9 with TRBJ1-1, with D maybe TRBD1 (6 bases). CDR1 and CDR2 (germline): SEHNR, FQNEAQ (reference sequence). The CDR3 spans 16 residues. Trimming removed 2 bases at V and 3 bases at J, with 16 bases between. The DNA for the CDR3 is TGTGCCAGCAGCTTAAATGGGGGGCTGGCGGACACTGAAGCTTTCTTT. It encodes CASSLNGGLADTEAFF.

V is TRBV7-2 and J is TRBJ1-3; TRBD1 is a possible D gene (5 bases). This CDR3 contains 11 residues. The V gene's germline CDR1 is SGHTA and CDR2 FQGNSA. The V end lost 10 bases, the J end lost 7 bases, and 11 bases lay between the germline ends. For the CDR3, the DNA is TGTGCCAACAACAGGAGGAACACCATATATTTT. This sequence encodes CANNRRNTIYF.

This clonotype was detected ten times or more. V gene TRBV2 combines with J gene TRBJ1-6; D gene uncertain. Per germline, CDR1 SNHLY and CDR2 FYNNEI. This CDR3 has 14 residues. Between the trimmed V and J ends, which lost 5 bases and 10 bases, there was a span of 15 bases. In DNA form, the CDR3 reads TGTGCCAGCAGTTTTTCGGGGATAGGGTCACCCCTCCACTTT. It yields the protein CASSFSGIGSPLHF.

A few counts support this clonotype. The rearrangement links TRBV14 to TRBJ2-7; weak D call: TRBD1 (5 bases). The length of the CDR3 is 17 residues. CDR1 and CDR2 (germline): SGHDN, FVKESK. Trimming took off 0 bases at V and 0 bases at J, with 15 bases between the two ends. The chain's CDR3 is CASSQDSRTWSSYEQYF. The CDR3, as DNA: TGTGCCAGCAGCCAAGATAGTAGGACATGGAGCTCCTACGAGCAGTACTTC.

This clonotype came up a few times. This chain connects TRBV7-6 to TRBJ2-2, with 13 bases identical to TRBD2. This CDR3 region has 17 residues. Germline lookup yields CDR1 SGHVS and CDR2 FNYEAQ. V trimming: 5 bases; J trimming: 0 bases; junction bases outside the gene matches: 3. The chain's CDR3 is CASSPGLAGANTGELFF. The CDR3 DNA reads TGTGCCAGCAGCCCCGGACTAGCGGGAGCGAACACCGGGGAGCTGTTTTTT.

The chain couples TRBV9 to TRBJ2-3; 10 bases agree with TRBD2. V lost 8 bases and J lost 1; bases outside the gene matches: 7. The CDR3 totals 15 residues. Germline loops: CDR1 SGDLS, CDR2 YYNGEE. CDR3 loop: CASSASGGRTDTQYF. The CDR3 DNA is TGTGCCAGTTCGGCTAGCGGGGGACGCACAGATACGCAGTATTTT. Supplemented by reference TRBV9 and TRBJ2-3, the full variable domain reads DSGVTQTPKHLITATGQRVTLRCSPRSGDLSVYWYQQSLDQGLQFLIQYYNGEERAKGNILERFSAQQFPDLHSELNLSSLELGDSALYFCASSASGGRTDTQYFGPGTRLTVL.